A single sample is the source of the 11 T cell receptor beta chains below, sequenced in a study of blood T cell repertoires in COVID-19. This table comes from immunoSEQ multiplex PCR, and its TCRdb copy is limited to in-frame clones, with some not included. Here the sample spans some 73,000 clones, more than 60% being singletons. The source material was peripheral blood. These receptors were taken from a man between 60 and 70 years old with acute or convalescent COVID-19.

The chain has TRBV24-1 and TRBJ2-2; 8 bases map to TRBD2. Trimming cost V 9 bases and J 3 bases; bases outside gene matches: 5. This CDR3 region has 14 residues. Germline CDR1 reads KGHDR; CDR2 reads SFDVKD. CDR3 DNA: TGTGCCACCGCGGCGGGGGGATACACCGGGGAGCTGTTTTTT. Residues: CATAAGGYTGELFF.

J is TRBJ1-4 and V is TRBV28, with D perhaps TRBD1 (6 bases). CDR3 size: 16 residues. The V end lost 4 bases, the J end lost 7 bases, and 19 bases lay between the germline ends. Germline V gene data show CDR1 as MDHEN and CDR2 as SYDVKM. CDR3 amino acids: CASSWGWGRGGEKLFF. The CDR3 nucleotides read TGTGCCAGCAGTTGGGGATGGGGGAGAGGGGGTGAAAAACTGTTTTTT. The whole variable domain, filled in from reference TRBV28 and TRBJ1-4, reads DVKVTQSSRYLVKRTGEKVFLECVQDMDHENMFWYRQDPGLGLRLIYFSYDVKMKEKGDIPEGYSVSREKKERFSLILESASTNQTSMYLCASSWGWGRGGEKLFFGSGTQLSVL.

The rearrangement links TRBV19 to TRBJ1-2; D gene unclear. The CDR3 totals 14 residues. Germline V gene sequence: CDR1 LNHDA, CDR2 SQIVND (reference sequence). V lost 10 bases to trimming and J lost 0 bases, with 15 bases between them. Written as DNA, the CDR3 is TGTGCCACCAAACAGACCTTAACTAACTATGGCTACACCTTC. This gives the protein CATKQTLTNYGYTF.

This rearrangement joins TRBV3-1 (or the pseudogene TRBV3-2) to TRBJ2-5; 8 nucleotides match TRBD2. J was trimmed by 5 bases and V by 2 bases; bases with no gene match: 13. Looked up from germline, CDR1 is LGHDT and CDR2 is YNNKEL (reference sequence). The CDR3 runs 17 residues. Here the CDR3 DNA reads TGTGCCAGCAGCCAAAAGGACGTTAGCGGGGCGGGGGAGACCCAGTACTTC. This gives the protein CASSQKDVSGAGETQYF.

CDR3 sequence (DNA): TGTGCCAGCAGCTTACCGGGTGTTGTGGATGAAAAACTGTTTTTT. Translating gives CASSLPGVVDEKLFF. The chain combines TRBV5-6 with TRBJ1-4; no clear D gene. The germline CDR1 and CDR2 sequences are SGHDT and YYEEEE. Trimming pared 2 bases from V and 6 bases from J, leaving 14 bases between. The CDR3 is 15 amino acids.

This clone was counted only a few times. The CDR3 protein is CASSLGGGATDTQYF. CDR3 in DNA: TGTGCCAGCAGCTTGGGCGGGGGGGCCACAGATACGCAGTATTTT. The rearrangement joins TRBV5-6 to TRBJ2-3, with 9 bases identical to TRBD2. In germline, CDR1 is SGHDT, CDR2 YYEEEE. The CDR3 extends over 15 amino acids. V was clipped by 0 bases and J by 2 bases; unmatched bases: 1.

CDR3 residues: CASSTPGISGEDGELFF. DNA of the CDR3: TGTGCCAGTAGTACTCCAGGGATAAGCGGGGAGGACGGGGAGCTGTTTTTT. This sequence joins TRBV19 and TRBJ2-2; 7 positions agree with TRBD2. Looked up from germline, CDR1 is LNHDA and CDR2 is SQIVND (reference sequence). This CDR3 contains 17 residues. Unmatched junction bases numbered 15, after V lost 4 bases and J lost 7 bases.

The chain recombines TRBV2 with TRBJ2-7; a possible D gene is TRBD1 (6 bases). Deletions cut 0 bases from V and 8 bases from J, with 14 bases between. CDR3 length equals 14 residues. Germline lookup yields CDR1 SNHLY and CDR2 FYNNEI. CDR3 sequence (DNA): TGTGCCAGCAGTGAAGCCGGCAGGGGTACGAAGCAGTACGTC. This codes for CASSEAGRGTKQYV.

This chain connects TRBV28 to TRBJ1-1; D is unresolved. Trimming removed 8 bases from V and 2 bases from J, with 9 bases in between. Germline V gene sequence: CDR1 MDHEN, CDR2 SYDVKM. CDR3 length equals 12 residues. The CDR3: CASAADNTEAFF. The CDR3 DNA reads TGTGCCAGCGCAGCGGACAACACTGAAGCTTTCTTT.

The chain has TRBV24-1 and TRBJ1-1; a possible D gene is TRBD1 (6 bases). Deletions cut 3 bases from V and 1 base from J, with 11 bases between. Germline lookup yields CDR1 KGHDR and CDR2 SFDVKD. This CDR3 spans 15 amino acids. CDR3 DNA: TGTGCCACCAGTGATGCTGGGGGCCCGAACACTGAAGCTTTCTTT. It is translated as CATSDAGGPNTEAFF.

This rearrangement joins TRBV5-4 to TRBJ2-2; 9 bases fit TRBD1. CDR3 length: 18 amino acids. After removal of 4 bases from V and 7 bases from J, the junction contained 17 bases not matched to a gene. The germline V gene has CDR1 SGHNT and CDR2 YYREEE (reference sequence). CDR3 bases: TGTGCCAGCAGCCCGGAGCCGGAGACAGGGGGTGCTGACGGGGAGCTGTTTTTT. Protein product: CASSPEPETGGADGELFF.